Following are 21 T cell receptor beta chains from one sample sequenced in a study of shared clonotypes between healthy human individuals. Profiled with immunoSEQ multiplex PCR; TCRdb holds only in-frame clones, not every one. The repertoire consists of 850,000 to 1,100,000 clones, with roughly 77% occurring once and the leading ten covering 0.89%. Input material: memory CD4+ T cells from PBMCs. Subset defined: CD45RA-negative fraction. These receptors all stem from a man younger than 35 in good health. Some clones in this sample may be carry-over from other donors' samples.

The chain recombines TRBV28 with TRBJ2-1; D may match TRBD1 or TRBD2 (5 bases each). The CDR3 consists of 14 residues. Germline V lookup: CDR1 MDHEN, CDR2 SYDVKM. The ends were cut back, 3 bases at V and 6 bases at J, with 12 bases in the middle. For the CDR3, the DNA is TGTGCCAGCAGTTTGAGGGGCACCCTCAATGAGCAGTTCTTC. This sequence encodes CASSLRGTLNEQFF. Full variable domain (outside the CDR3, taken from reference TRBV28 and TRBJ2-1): DVKVTQSSRYLVKRTGEKVFLECVQDMDHENMFWYRQDPGLGLRLIYFSYDVKMKEKGDIPEGYSVSREKKERFSLILESASTNQTSMYLCASSLRGTLNEQFFGPGTRLTVL.

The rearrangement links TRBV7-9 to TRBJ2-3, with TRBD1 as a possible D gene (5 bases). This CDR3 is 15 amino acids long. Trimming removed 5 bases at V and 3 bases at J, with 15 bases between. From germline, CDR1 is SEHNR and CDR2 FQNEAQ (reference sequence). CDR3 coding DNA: TGTGCCAGCAGCCGGGCCCAACAGGCTACAGATACGCAGTATTTT. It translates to CASSRAQQATDTQYF.

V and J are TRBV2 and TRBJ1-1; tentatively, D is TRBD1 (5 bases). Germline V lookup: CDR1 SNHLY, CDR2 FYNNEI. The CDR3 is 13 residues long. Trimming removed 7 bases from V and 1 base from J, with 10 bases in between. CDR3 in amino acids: CASMGERNTEAFF. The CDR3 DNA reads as TGTGCCAGCATGGGGGAGAGGAACACTGAAGCTTTCTTT.

CDR3 sequence reads: CASSLARPTWADTQYF. Here the CDR3 DNA reads TGCGCCAGCAGCTTGGCCCGACCGACTTGGGCAGATACGCAGTATTTT. The chain uses TRBV5-1 and TRBJ2-3; D is ambiguous. This CDR3 is built from 16 residues. CDR1 and CDR2 (germline): SGHRS, YFSETQ. V shed 0 bases and J shed 4 bases, with 15 bases lying between them.

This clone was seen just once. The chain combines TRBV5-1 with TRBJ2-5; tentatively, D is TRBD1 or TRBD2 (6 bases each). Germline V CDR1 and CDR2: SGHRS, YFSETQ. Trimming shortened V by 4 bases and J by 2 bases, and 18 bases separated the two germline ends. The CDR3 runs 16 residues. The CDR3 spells CASSRGRRTAQETQYF. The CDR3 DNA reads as TGCGCCAGCAGCCGGGGGCGAAGGACAGCTCAAGAGACCCAGTACTTC. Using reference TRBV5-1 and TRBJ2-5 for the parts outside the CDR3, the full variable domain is KAGVTQTPRYLIKTRGQQVTLSCSPISGHRSVSWYQQTPGQGLQFLFEYFSETQRNKGNFPGRFSGRQFSNSRSEMNVSTLELGDSALYLCASSRGRRTAQETQYFGPGTRLLVL.

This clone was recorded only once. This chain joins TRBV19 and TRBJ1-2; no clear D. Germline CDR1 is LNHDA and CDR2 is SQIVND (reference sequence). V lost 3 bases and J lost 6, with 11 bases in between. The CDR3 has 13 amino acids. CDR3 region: CASSIGVLDGYTF. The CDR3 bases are TGTGCCAGTAGTATCGGGGTTTTGGATGGCTACACCTTC.

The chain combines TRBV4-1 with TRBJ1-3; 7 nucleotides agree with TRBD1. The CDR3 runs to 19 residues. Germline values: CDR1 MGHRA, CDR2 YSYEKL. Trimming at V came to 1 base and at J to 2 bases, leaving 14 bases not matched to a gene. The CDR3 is CASSQGGQWGTTAGNTIYF. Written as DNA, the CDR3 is TGCGCCAGCAGCCAAGGGGGACAGTGGGGAACAACCGCTGGAAACACCATATATTTT.

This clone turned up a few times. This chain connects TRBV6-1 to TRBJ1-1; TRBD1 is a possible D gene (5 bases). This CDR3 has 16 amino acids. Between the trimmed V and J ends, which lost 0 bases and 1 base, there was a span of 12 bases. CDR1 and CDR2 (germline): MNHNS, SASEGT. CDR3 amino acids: CASSEAGRGRNTEAFF. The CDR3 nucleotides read TGTGCCAGCAGTGAAGCTGGGAGGGGACGGAACACTGAAGCTTTCTTT.

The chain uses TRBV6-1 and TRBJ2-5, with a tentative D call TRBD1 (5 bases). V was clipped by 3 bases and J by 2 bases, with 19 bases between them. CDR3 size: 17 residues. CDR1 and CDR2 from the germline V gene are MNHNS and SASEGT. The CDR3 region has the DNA TGTGCCAGCAGTGAGTCCCTTCCTGGGGCAGGACAAGAGACCCAGTACTTC. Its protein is CASSESLPGAGQETQYF.

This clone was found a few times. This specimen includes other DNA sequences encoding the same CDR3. The CDR3 loop reads CASSPRGSTNYGYTF. The CDR3 DNA sequence: TGTGCCAGCTCACCACGAGGGTCGACCAACTATGGCTACACCTTC. This chain joins TRBV18 and TRBJ1-2, with D unresolved. CDR1 and CDR2 (germline): KGHSH, LQKENI. The CDR3 length is 15 residues. Trimming removed 1 base at V and 2 bases at J, with 11 bases between.

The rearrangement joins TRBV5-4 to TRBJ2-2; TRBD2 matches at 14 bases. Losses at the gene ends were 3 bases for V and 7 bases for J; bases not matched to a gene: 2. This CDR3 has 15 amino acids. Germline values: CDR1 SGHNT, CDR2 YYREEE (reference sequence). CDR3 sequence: CASSSGLAGVGELFF. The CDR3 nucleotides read TGTGCCAGCAGCTCGGGACTAGCGGGAGTCGGGGAGCTGTTTTTT. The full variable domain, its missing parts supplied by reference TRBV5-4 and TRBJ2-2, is ETGVTQSPTHLIKTRGQQVTLRCSSQSGHNTVSWYQQALGQGPQFIFQYYREEENGRGNFPPRFSGLQFPNYSSELNVNALELDDSALYLCASSSGLAGVGELFFGEGSRLTVL.

CDR3 coding DNA: TGCGCCAGCAGCTCCCTGACAGGGTTTGGTGGCACTGAAGCTTTCTTT. It yields the protein CASSSLTGFGGTEAFF. The genes are TRBV5-1 and TRBJ1-1; 7 bases map to TRBD1. CDR3 length: 16 amino acids. V shed 3 bases and J 4 bases; nucleotides not matched to a gene: 12. Germline V CDR1 and CDR2: SGHRS, YFSETQ.

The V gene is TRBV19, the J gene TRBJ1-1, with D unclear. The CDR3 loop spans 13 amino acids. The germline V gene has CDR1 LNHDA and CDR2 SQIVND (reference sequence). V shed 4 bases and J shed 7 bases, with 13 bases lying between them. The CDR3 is CASSSPALFEAFF. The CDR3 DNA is TGTGCCAGTAGTAGTCCGGCGTTATTTGAAGCTTTCTTT.

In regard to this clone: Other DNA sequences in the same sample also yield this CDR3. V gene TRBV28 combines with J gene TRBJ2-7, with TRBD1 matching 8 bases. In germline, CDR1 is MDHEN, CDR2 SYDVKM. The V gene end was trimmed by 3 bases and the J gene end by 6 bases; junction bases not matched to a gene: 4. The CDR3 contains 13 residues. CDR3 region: CASSLTGTGEQYF. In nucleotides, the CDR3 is TGTGCCAGCAGTTTGACCGGGACAGGCGAGCAGTACTTC.

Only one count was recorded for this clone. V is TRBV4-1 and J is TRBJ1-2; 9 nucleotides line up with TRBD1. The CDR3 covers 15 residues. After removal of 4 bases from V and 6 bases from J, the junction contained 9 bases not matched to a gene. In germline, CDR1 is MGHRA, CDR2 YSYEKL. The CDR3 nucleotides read TGCGCCAGCAGCCCACCGGGACAGGGCTTCCATGGCTACACCTTC. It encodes CASSPPGQGFHGYTF.

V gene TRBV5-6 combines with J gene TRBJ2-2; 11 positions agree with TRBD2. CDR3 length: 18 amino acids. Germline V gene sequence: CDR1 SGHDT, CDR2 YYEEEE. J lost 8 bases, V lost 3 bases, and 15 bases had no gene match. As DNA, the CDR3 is TGTGCCAGCAGCTCCCGGGGACTAGCGGCACCGAGGTGGGGGGAGCTGTTTTTT. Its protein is CASSSRGLAAPRWGELFF.

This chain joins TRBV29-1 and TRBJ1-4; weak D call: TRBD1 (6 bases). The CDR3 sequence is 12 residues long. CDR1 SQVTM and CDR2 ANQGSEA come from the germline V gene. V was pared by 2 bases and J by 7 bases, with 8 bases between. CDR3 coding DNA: TGCAGCGTTGAATTGGGGGCTGAAAAACTGTTTTTT. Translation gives CSVELGAEKLFF. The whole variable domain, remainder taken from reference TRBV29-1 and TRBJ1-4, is SAVISQKPSRDICQRGTSLTIQCQVDSQVTMMFWYRQQPGQSLTLIATANQGSEATYESGFVIDKFPISRPNLTFSTLTVSNMSPEDSSIYLCSVELGAEKLFFGSGTQLSVL.

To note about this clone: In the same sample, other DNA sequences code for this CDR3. The CDR3 region is CASSRTGGTYEQYF. The CDR3 DNA is TGTGCCAGCAGTAGGACAGGGGGCACCTACGAGCAGTACTTC. The rearrangement joins TRBV27 to TRBJ2-7; TRBD1 aligns across 11 bases. The germline V gene has CDR1 MNHEY and CDR2 SMNVEV (reference sequence). The CDR3 consists of 14 residues. The V and J ends lost 5 bases and 2 bases, in that order; junction bases with no gene match: 2.

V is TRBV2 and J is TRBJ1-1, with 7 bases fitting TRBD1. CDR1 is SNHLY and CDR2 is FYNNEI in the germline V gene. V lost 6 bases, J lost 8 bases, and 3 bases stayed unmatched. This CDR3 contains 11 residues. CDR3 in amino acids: CASSLQGEAFF. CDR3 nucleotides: TGTGCCAGCAGCCTACAGGGGGAAGCTTTCTTT.

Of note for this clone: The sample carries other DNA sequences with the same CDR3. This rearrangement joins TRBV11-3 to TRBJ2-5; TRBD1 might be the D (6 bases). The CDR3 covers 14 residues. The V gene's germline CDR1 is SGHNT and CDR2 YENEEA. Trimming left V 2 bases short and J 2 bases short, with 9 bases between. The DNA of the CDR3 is TGTGCCAGCAGCTTAAACAGGGATCAAGAGACCCAGTACTTC. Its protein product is CASSLNRDQETQYF. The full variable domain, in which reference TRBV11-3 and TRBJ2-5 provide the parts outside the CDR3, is EAGVVQSPRYKIIEKKQPVAFWCNPISGHNTLYWYLQNLGQGPELLIRYENEEAVDDSQLPKDRFSAERLKGVDSTLKIQPAELGDSAVYLCASSLNRDQETQYFGPGTRLLVL.

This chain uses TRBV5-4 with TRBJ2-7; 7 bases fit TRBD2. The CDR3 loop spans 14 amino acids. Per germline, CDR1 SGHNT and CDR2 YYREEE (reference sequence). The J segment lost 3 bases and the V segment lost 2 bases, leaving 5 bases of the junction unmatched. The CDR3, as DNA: TGTGCCAGCAGCTTCAAAGGACTAGGCTACGAGCAGTACTTC. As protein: CASSFKGLGYEQYF.